A single sample is the source of the 2 T cell receptor beta chains below, sequenced in a study of graft-versus-host responses after intestinal transplantation. Measured with immunoSEQ multiplex PCR; TCRdb has only the in-frame clones, and not every one. The sample yields 65,000 to 100,000 clones, around 90% seen once. The antigens for these receptors are not known. The sequencing here drew on unstimulated CD8+ T cells sorted from spleen or lymph node cells, taken before transplant. The receptors were sampled from a human donor who was the organ donor for an intestinal transplant.

As concerns this clone: Germline and junction disagree at one end, which may indicate a read error. The V call is TRBV9, the J call TRBJ2-3; D is possibly TRBD1 (7 bases). Germline V gene sequence: CDR1 SGDLS, CDR2 YYNGEE. This CDR3 is 11 amino acids long. CDR3 region: CASSGGTVVRF. The CDR3 DNA follows: TGTGCCAGCAGCGGCGGGACAGTCGTCCGCTTT.

The genes are TRBV9 and TRBJ2-5; possible D gene TRBD2, 5 bases. This CDR3 spans 13 amino acids. In germline, CDR1 is SGDLS, CDR2 YYNGEE. V shed 0 bases and J shed 7 bases, with 10 bases lying between them. CDR3 amino acids: CASSVVGEGTQYF. The DNA for the CDR3 is TGTGCCAGCAGCGTAGTCGGCGAGGGGACCCAGTACTTC.